The rows below give T cell receptor beta chains drawn from one sample of a study of regulatory T cells in long-lasting Graves disease. TCRdb re-derived calls from the multiplex PCR reads in MiXCR, one entry per CDR3 protein. This table has more than 650,000 distinct CDR3 sequences, about 32% appearing once. The source was peripheral blood mononuclear cells (PBMCs), collected when the disease was refractory, from a patient treated with antithyroid drugs. These receptors were obtained from a female donor with Graves disease. Each CDR3 is given with its conserved first and last residue.

V gene: TRBV19
J gene: TRBJ1-5
CDR3 protein: CASTKTGEQPQHF

V gene: TRBV29-1
J gene: TRBJ1-2
CDR3 protein: CSVEKQGAEGYTF

V gene: TRBV19
J gene: TRBJ1-2
CDR3 protein: CASSIGGVYGYTF

V gene: TRBV11-2
J gene: TRBJ2-1
CDR3 protein: CASSLERGNEQFF

V gene: TRBV3-1
J gene: TRBJ1-3
CDR3 protein: CASSPERVRGNTIYF

V gene: TRBV12-3/TRBV12-4
J gene: TRBJ2-7
CDR3 protein: CASSLSGGWLSEQYF

V gene: TRBV11-2
J gene: TRBJ2-2
CDR3 protein: CASSSRLAGGRDTGELFF

V gene: TRBV7-9
J gene: TRBJ1-2
CDR3 protein: CASSLARQGSYGYTF

V gene: TRBV3-1
J gene: TRBJ1-1
CDR3 protein: CASSQDLRPGVGTEAFF

V gene: TRBV3-1
J gene: TRBJ2-4
CDR3 protein: CASSHASGRFGIQYF

V gene: TRBV28
J gene: TRBJ2-2
CDR3 protein: CASKLTENTGELFF

V gene: TRBV2
J gene: TRBJ2-3
CDR3 protein: CASSLRLAGNTDTQYF

V gene: TRBV7-9
J gene: TRBJ2-7
CDR3 protein: CASSLAGNSYEQYF

V gene: TRBV24-1
J gene: TRBJ1-2
CDR3 protein: CATSDPRGHGYTF

V gene: TRBV28
J gene: TRBJ1-5
CDR3 protein: CASSLADTNQPQHF

V gene: TRBV2
J gene: TRBJ2-7
CDR3 protein: CASSERDRGSSYEQYF

V gene: TRBV28
J gene: TRBJ1-6
CDR3 protein: CASSLQNSPLHF

V gene: TRBV7-2
J gene: TRBJ2-1
CDR3 protein: CASSLAGVGNQQFF

V gene: TRBV18
J gene: TRBJ1-5
CDR3 protein: CASSTRPGSNQPQHF

V gene: TRBV18
J gene: TRBJ2-7
CDR3 protein: CASSPGQGRIPYEQYF

V gene: TRBV29-1
J gene: TRBJ1-1
CDR3 protein: CSVDSGENTEAFF

V gene: TRBV3-1
J gene: TRBJ1-5
CDR3 protein: CASSQDSGGNQPQHF

V gene: TRBV6-1
J gene: TRBJ1-1
CDR3 protein: CASSDQGATEAFF

V gene: TRBV2
J gene: TRBJ1-2
CDR3 protein: CASSRDPYYGYTF

V gene: TRBV29-1
J gene: TRBJ1-2
CDR3 protein: CSASGGANYGYTF

V gene: TRBV6-2/TRBV6-3
J gene: TRBJ2-7
CDR3 protein: CASSYSRLASYEQYF

V gene: TRBV4-1
J gene: TRBJ2-7
CDR3 protein: CASSQVGSRGGEQYF

V gene: TRBV7-3
J gene: TRBJ2-7
CDR3 protein: CASSSAGTLSEQYF

V gene: TRBV15
J gene: TRBJ2-2
CDR3 protein: CATRSGEGLNTGELFF

V gene: TRBV6-1
J gene: TRBJ2-5
CDR3 protein: CASSHQQAYQETQYF

V gene: TRBV29-1
J gene: TRBJ1-1
CDR3 protein: CSVAAGTGTEAFF

V gene: TRBV14
J gene: TRBJ2-7
CDR3 protein: CASSQIFGTNILSEQYF

V gene: TRBV28
J gene: TRBJ2-7
CDR3 protein: CASRVSPDYYEQYF

V gene: TRBV19
J gene: TRBJ1-5
CDR3 protein: CASSSQDGTGQPQHF

V gene: TRBV30
J gene: TRBJ1-1
CDR3 protein: CAISRAVVTEAFF

V gene: TRBV6-2/TRBV6-3
J gene: TRBJ2-7
CDR3 protein: CASSVTQGGPYEQYF

V gene: TRBV30
J gene: TRBJ1-1
CDR3 protein: CAWSLGLNTEAFF

V gene: TRBV30
J gene: TRBJ1-5
CDR3 protein: CAWSTGENQPQHF

V gene: TRBV10-3
J gene: TRBJ2-2
CDR3 protein: CASGLAGPSGGELFF

V gene: TRBV6-1
J gene: TRBJ1-1
CDR3 protein: CASRRFTEAFF

V gene: TRBV20-1
J gene: TRBJ1-1
CDR3 protein: CSAVARPMNTEAFF

V gene: TRBV6-1
J gene: TRBJ1-1
CDR3 protein: CASSEVGTGSTEAFF

V gene: TRBV12-3/TRBV12-4
J gene: TRBJ2-1
CDR3 protein: CASSDTGTSGRGEQFF

V gene: TRBV6-2/TRBV6-3
J gene: TRBJ1-1
CDR3 protein: CASSYRDRGNTEAFF

V gene: TRBV28
J gene: TRBJ1-5
CDR3 protein: CANTRTGDGGNQPQHF

V gene: TRBV11-3
J gene: TRBJ2-7
CDR3 protein: CASSHGTAYEQYF